This T cell receptor (beta chain) was documented in a study of blood T cell repertoires in COVID-19. As for the study in general: Sample material is recorded as cDNA or gDNA derived from T cells, B-cell-depleted T cells, or PBMCs.

The method was immunoSEQ multiplex PCR; TCRdb's version includes in-frame clones alone and lacks a portion of them. The sample comprises hundreds of thousands of clones, around 87% of which are singletons, and about 3% rests with the top ten. The germline CDR1 and CDR2 sequences are SGHRS and YFSETQ. The CDR3 is 15 residues long. The V end lost 0 bases, the J end lost 7 bases, and 14 bases lay between the germline ends. The chain has TRBV5-1 and TRBJ1-3; D is perhaps TRBD1 (6 bases). The receptor was isolated from a human donor in a cohort sampled during active COVID-19. The sample consisted of peripheral blood. The CDR3 DNA sequence: TGCGCCAGCAGCTTGGCCTCGACAGGAGCTAACACCATATATTTT. Translated, it gives CASSLASTGANTIYF.